This is a list of T cell receptor beta chains from one sample in a study of regulatory T cells in long-lasting Graves disease. TCRdb used MiXCR to reprocess the multiplex PCR reads, holding one entry per CDR3 protein. This sample has more than 300,000 distinct CDR3 sequences, with 12% found just once. The sample also formed part of further work on T cells in Graves' hyperthyroidism and ophthalmopathy.

Sequencing used peripheral blood mononuclear cells (PBMCs), obtained at new diagnosis, from a patient treated with antithyroid drugs. The receptors derive from a woman between 18 and 29 years old with Graves disease. The CDR3 runs from the conserved cysteine through the conserved F or W. Each record gives: CDR3 protein, CDR3 DNA, V gene, J gene, D gene, clone size. The D gene is left open where the match is weak. Clone size, where shown, is once, few, many, or a class for clones that have expanded.

CASSLGGIYEQYF	TGTGCCAGCTCCCTAGGAGGGATTTACGAGCAGTACTTC	TRBV18	TRBJ2-7	NA	many
CASSVEAGGLYEQYF	TGTGCCAGCAGCGTAGAGGCGGGAGGGCTATACGAGCAGTACTTC	TRBV9	TRBJ2-7	TRBD2	many
CAISEGTDQETQYF	TGTGCCATCAGTGAGGGGACAGATCAAGAGACCCAGTACTTC	TRBV10-3	TRBJ2-5	TRBD1	few
CASSQDGTDNEKLFF	TGCGCCAGCAGCCAGGACGGGACAGATAATGAAAAACTGTTTTTT	TRBV4-3	TRBJ1-4	TRBD1	NA
CASSPGTGGIRLGFF	TGTGCCAGCTCACCAGGGACCGGGGGGATCAGGCTTGGCTTCTTT	TRBV18	TRBJ1-1	NA	many
CASSQGLAGNTDTQYF	TGTGCCAGCAGCCAGGGACTAGCGGGGAACACAGATACGCAGTATTTT	TRBV3-1	TRBJ2-3	TRBD2	many
CASSLDFPDNTEAFF	TGTGCCAGCAGCTTAGATTTTCCGGACAACACTGAAGCTTTCTTT	TRBV11-2	TRBJ1-1	NA	many
CASRELAVSYEQYF	TGTGCCAGCCGGGAACTAGCGGTATCCTACGAGCAGTACTTC	TRBV27	TRBJ2-7	TRBD2	many
CASSLEAQHQPQHF	TGTGCCAGCAGTTTAGAGGCACAACATCAGCCCCAGCATTTT	TRBV12-3/TRBV12-4	TRBJ1-5	NA	few
CATRGGTGSYNEQFF	TGTGCCACTAGAGGAGGGACTGGATCCTACAATGAGCAGTTCTTC	TRBV6-2/TRBV6-3	TRBJ2-1	NA	many
CASSLVNGRPGAWSGYTF	TGTGCCAGCAGCTTAGTTAATGGGCGGCCGGGGGCATGGAGCGGCTACACCTTC	TRBV11-2	TRBJ1-2	NA	many
CASSPTVGPYTGELFF	TGTGCCAGCAGCCCCACCGTAGGCCCGTACACCGGGGAGCTGTTTTTT	TRBV6-2/TRBV6-3	TRBJ2-2	NA	many
CSVEAWGGAGEQFF	TGCAGCGTTGAAGCGTGGGGGGGGGCCGGTGAGCAGTTCTTC	TRBV29-1	TRBJ2-1	NA	many
CASSPRGKGTEAFF	TGTGCCAGCTCACCCAGGGGGAAGGGCACTGAAGCTTTCTTT	TRBV18	TRBJ1-1	TRBD1	many
CSAVGTSGTDTQYF	TGCAGTGCCGTAGGGACTAGCGGCACAGATACGCAGTATTTT	TRBV20-1	TRBJ2-3	TRBD2	many